A selection of T cell receptor beta chains follows, all from one sample in a study of vaccination effects on CD4 cells after COVID-19. Clones were read by immunoSEQ multiplex PCR, and TCRdb kept only the in-frame ones, dropping some. The table lists 30,000 to 40,000 clones, 72% of them singletons. These receptors have no known antigen. Material: CD4+ T cells from PBMCs cultured with HCoV-229E spike peptides, obtained after COVID-19 vaccination. These receptors all come from a human donor who received a COVID-19 vaccine. CDR3s include the opening cysteine and the closing phenylalanine or tryptophan. A D gene is named only where the DNA matches it firmly. Size tells how often a clone was seen (once, few, many) or the class of an expanded clone, and some rows leave it out.

V gene	J gene	clone size	D gene	CDR3 DNA	CDR3 protein
TRBV7-9	TRBJ2-7	.	TRBD2	TGTGCCAGCAGCCGGGAGGCAGGAAACTACGAGCAGTACTTC	CASSREAGNYEQYF
TRBV18	TRBJ2-1	.	TRBD1	TGTGCCAGCTCTTCAAAAGCCCCGGGACAGGGGGCCAACAATGAGCAGTTCTTC	CASSSKAPGQGANNEQFF
TRBV2	TRBJ1-1	.	TRBD1	TGTGCCAGCAGTGAGCAGGGGGTGTACACTGAAGCTTTCTTT	CASSEQGVYTEAFF
TRBV6-1	TRBJ2-1	.	.	TGTGCCAGCAGTGAGGGGACTGTTCATTACAATGAGCAGTTCTTC	CASSEGTVHYNEQFF
TRBV19	TRBJ1-1	few	.	TGTGCCAGTAGTATAAATAAGGGGTTGGGCACTGAAGCTTTCTTT	CASSINKGLGTEAFF
TRBV24-1	TRBJ2-2	.	.	TGTGCCACCAGTGGAGGGGGTGGGATATACACCGGGGAGCTGTTTTTT	CATSGGGGIYTGELFF
TRBV6-1	TRBJ1-2	once	.	TGTGCCAGCAGTGCCGCTAACATCCGAGCTAACTATGGCTACACCTTC	CASSAANIRANYGYTF
TRBV4-1	TRBJ2-3	few	.	TGCGCCAGCAGCCCCGTACTTACCTTAGGGACTAGCACAGATACGCAGTATTTT	CASSPVLTLGTSTDTQYF
TRBV19	TRBJ1-5	.	TRBD1	TGTGCCAGTAGTCAAGGGACAGGCAATCAGCCCCAGCATTTT	CASSQGTGNQPQHF
TRBV5-1	TRBJ2-3	.	.	TGCGCCAGCAGCTTGGCAACAGGCACGACAGATACGCAGTATTTT	CASSLATGTTDTQYF
TRBV10-3	TRBJ1-1	.	.	TGTGCCATTAGGACGGACACTGAAGCTTTCTTT	CAIRTDTEAFF
TRBV19	TRBJ1-1	.	.	TGTGCCAGTAGATCCCAGGGTAATGTGGCTGAAGCTTTCTTT	CASRSQGNVAEAFF
TRBV20-1	TRBJ2-1	.	.	TGCAGTGCTAGTCCCGCCGAGGACTGGAGCTCCTACAATGAGCAGTTCTTC	CSASPAEDWSSYNEQFF
TRBV5-1	TRBJ2-3	.	.	TGCGCCAGCAGCTTGGATAGCTACAGCACAGATACGCAGTATTTT	CASSLDSYSTDTQYF
TRBV19	TRBJ2-3	few	TRBD2	TGTGCCAGTAGTTATAGACCGGGACTAGTATCAGATACGCAGTATTTT	CASSYRPGLVSDTQYF
TRBV4-1	TRBJ1-5	.	TRBD1	TGCGCCAGCAGCACCAGTACAGGGGATCAGCCCCAGCATTTT	CASSTSTGDQPQHF
TRBV6-1	TRBJ1-6	.	TRBD1	TGTGCCAGCAGTGAATACGCGCCACAGGGGAATAATTCACCCCTCCACTTT	CASSEYAPQGNNSPLHF
TRBV24-1	TRBJ1-5	.	.	TGTGCCACCAGTGATTCTACGACAGGTAATCAGCCCCAGCATTTT	CATSDSTTGNQPQHF
TRBV12-3/TRBV12-4	TRBJ1-5	.	.	TGTGCCAGCAGTTTAGCAGAGAATCAGCCCCAGCATTTT	CASSLAENQPQHF
TRBV11-1	TRBJ2-5	few	TRBD2	TGTGCCAGCAGCCCGGCGGGAGCGAAGCAGACCCAGTACTTC	CASSPAGAKQTQYF
TRBV30	TRBJ1-2	.	.	TGTGCCTGGATGGGGCAGGCTAACTATGGCTACACCTTC	CAWMGQANYGYTF
TRBV5-8	TRBJ2-5	.	TRBD1	TGTGCCAGCAGCTTGGCCGGGACAGTGAGTGAGACCCAGTACTTC	CASSLAGTVSETQYF
TRBV10-1	TRBJ1-6	.	.	TGCGCCAGCACTCGGGACACCGCTAATAATTCACCCCTCCACTTT	CASTRDTANNSPLHF
TRBV11-2	TRBJ2-7	few	.	TGTGCCAGCAGCTTAGATCGGTACGAGCAGTACTTC	CASSLDRYEQYF
TRBV7-9	TRBJ1-5	once	.	TGTGCCAGCGGACGGAGCAATCAGCCCCAGCATTTT	CASGRSNQPQHF
TRBV5-4	TRBJ2-5	.	TRBD2	TGTGCCAGCAGCCGGATGGGAGGGACCCAAGAGACCCAGTACTTC	CASSRMGGTQETQYF
TRBV5-1	TRBJ1-5	.	TRBD1	TGCGCCAGCAGCTCGGGACAGAACAATCAGCCCCAGCATTTT	CASSSGQNNQPQHF